One sample yielded the 27 T cell receptor beta chains listed below, sequenced in a study of T cell responses to AZD1222 COVID-19 vaccine. Using immunoSEQ multiplex PCR, the repertoire was profiled, and TCRdb retains in-frame clones only, with some absent. The sample shows under 100,000 clones, around 90% of them seen only once. The source was peripheral blood, collected on day 0 of MenACWY control vaccination. The receptors were gathered from an adult in good health.

The chain combines TRBV11-3 with TRBJ2-7; 9 bases are shared with TRBD1. CDR1 is SGHNT, CDR2 YENEEA, per germline. CDR3 length: 15 amino acids. The J segment lost 3 bases and the V segment lost 3 bases, leaving 6 bases of the junction unmatched. This chain's CDR3 is CASSLRPGQGYEQYF. The DNA of the CDR3 is TGTGCCAGCAGCTTGAGACCGGGACAGGGCTACGAGCAGTACTTC. The full variable domain, with the rest looked up from reference TRBV11-3 and TRBJ2-7, is EAGVVQSPRYKIIEKKQPVAFWCNPISGHNTLYWYLQNLGQGPELLIRYENEEAVDDSQLPKDRFSAERLKGVDSTLKIQPAELGDSAVYLCASSLRPGQGYEQYFGPGTRLTVT.

This chain links TRBV18 with TRBJ2-6; D is unclear. The V end was cut by 5 bases, the J end by 1 base, with 3 bases between. This CDR3 spans 13 amino acids. CDR1 and CDR2 from the germline V gene are KGHSH and LQKENI. In DNA, the CDR3 is TGTGCCAGCTCAGGGTCTGGGGCCAACGTCCTGACTTTC. Translated: CASSGSGANVLTF. Looking up the rest from reference TRBV18 and TRBJ2-6 gives the full variable domain: NAGVMQNPRHLVRRRGQEARLRCSPMKGHSHVYWYRQLPEEGLKFMVYLQKENIIDESGMPKERFSAEFPKEGPSILRIQQVVRGDSAAYFCASSGSGANVLTFGAGSRLTVL.

The V gene is TRBV24-1, the J gene TRBJ2-5; D not certain. The CDR3 sequence is 14 residues long. Trimming removed 7 bases from V and 5 bases from J, with 16 bases in between. Germline V lookup: CDR1 KGHDR, CDR2 SFDVKD. DNA for the CDR3: TGTGCCACCAGCGGGTCCCTAGGACCGGAGACCCAGTACTTC. Amino acid sequence: CATSGSLGPETQYF.

This chain links TRBV18 with TRBJ1-1; no clear D. Germline CDR1 KGHSH, CDR2 LQKENI. CDR3 length equals 15 residues. V dropped 3 bases and J dropped 3 bases, with 14 bases sitting between them. For the CDR3, the DNA is TGTGCCAGCTCACCCCGGGCCGGCAAGGACACTGAAGCTTTCTTT. Its translation is CASSPRAGKDTEAFF.

The gene calls are TRBV27 and TRBJ2-7; TRBD1 is a possible D gene (6 bases). CDR1 and CDR2 (germline): MNHEY, SMNVEV (reference sequence). V shed 7 bases and J shed 4 bases, with 8 bases lying between them. The CDR3 consists of 11 residues. The CDR3 loop is CASKGEYEQYF. CDR3 coding DNA: TGTGCCAGCAAGGGGGAATACGAGCAGTACTTC.

The gene calls are TRBV13 and TRBJ2-5; 9 bases line up with TRBD2. The CDR3 has 17 residues. After removal of 3 bases from V and 4 bases from J, the junction contained 12 bases not matched to a gene. Germline lookup yields CDR1 PRHDT and CDR2 FYEKMQ (reference sequence). CDR3 DNA: TGTGCCAGCAGCTTGGCTAGCGGGACCGGCGAGGGAGAGACCCAGTACTTC. Its protein is CASSLASGTGEGETQYF.

The chain uses TRBV7-2 and TRBJ2-5; the D gene is possibly TRBD2 (6 bases). The V gene's germline CDR1 is SGHTA and CDR2 FQGNSA. The ends were cut back, 1 base at V and 5 bases at J, with 14 bases in the middle. CDR3 length: 15 residues. In nucleotides, the CDR3 is TGTGCCAGCAGCTTAGTCGGTGGGAGCGGGGAGACCCAGTACTTC. Encoded protein: CASSLVGGSGETQYF. The whole variable domain, remainder taken from reference TRBV7-2 and TRBJ2-5, is GAGVSQSPSNKVTEKGKDVELRCDPISGHTALYWYRQSLGQGLEFLIYFQGNSAPDKSGLPSDRFSAERTGGSVSTLTIQRTQQEDSAVYLCASSLVGGSGETQYFGPGTRLLVL.

This rearrangement joins TRBV6-2 or TRBV6-3 to TRBJ2-3; D ambiguous. The V end lost 3 bases, the J end lost 1 base, and 14 bases lay between the germline ends. CDR3 size: 16 residues. Germline assignment: CDR1 MNHEY and CDR2 SVGEGT. The CDR3 DNA reads TGTGCCAGCAGTTATAGTGTGGTTTTCGGCACAGATACGCAGTATTTT. Its protein product is CASSYSVVFGTDTQYF.

This chain connects TRBV3-1 (or the pseudogene TRBV3-2) to TRBJ2-1; 7 bases are a match to TRBD2. This CDR3 region has 18 residues. Germline values: CDR1 LGHDT, CDR2 YNNKEL (reference sequence). With 4 bases clipped from V and 6 bases from J, the junction kept 18 bases outside the gene matches. The CDR3 nucleotides read TGTGCCAGCAGCCCTCTAGGAGCGGCTAGCGGAGGTGGCAATGAGCAGTTCTTC. It specifies CASSPLGAASGGGNEQFF.

The chain links TRBV28 to TRBJ2-7, with 10 bases aligning to TRBD2. Trimming cost V 3 bases and J 3 bases; bases outside gene matches: 14. This CDR3 has 18 residues. In germline, CDR1 is MDHEN, CDR2 SYDVKM. The CDR3 nucleotides are TGTGCCAGCAGTTTTAAGGTCCTAGCGGGGGCGACCCTCTACGAGCAGTACTTC. Its protein product is CASSFKVLAGATLYEQYF. Looking up the rest from reference TRBV28 and TRBJ2-7 gives the full variable domain: DVKVTQSSRYLVKRTGEKVFLECVQDMDHENMFWYRQDPGLGLRLIYFSYDVKMKEKGDIPEGYSVSREKKERFSLILESASTNQTSMYLCASSFKVLAGATLYEQYFGPGTRLTVT.

This clone appeared a single time. The chain combines TRBV6-4 with TRBJ2-1; D perhaps matches TRBD2 (6 bases). V was pared by 4 bases and J by 6 bases, with 13 bases between. The CDR3 has 14 residues. CDR1 MRHNA and CDR2 SNTAGT come from the germline V gene. The CDR3 here is CASSVESGANEQFF. The CDR3 coding sequence is TGTGCCAGCAGTGTCGAGTCGGGAGCCAATGAGCAGTTCTTC.

V is TRBV5-6 and J is TRBJ2-1, with 10 positions matching TRBD1. This CDR3 is built from 16 residues. J lost 9 bases, V lost 4 bases, and 13 bases had no gene match. Germline lookup yields CDR1 SGHDT and CDR2 YYEEEE. CDR3 protein: CASSQGPGQGSSEQFF. The DNA for the CDR3 is TGTGCCAGCAGCCAGGGACCGGGACAGGGGTCCAGTGAGCAGTTCTTC.

This rearrangement joins TRBV7-2 to TRBJ1-3; maybe TRBD1 (5 bases). The CDR3 runs 17 residues. V lost 4 bases, J lost 0 bases, and 16 bases lay in between. CDR1 is SGHTA and CDR2 is FQGNSA in the germline V gene. In nucleotides, the CDR3 is TGTGCCAGCAGCTCCCCCCGGGACTGGACCTCTGGAAACACCATATATTTT. Translating it yields CASSSPRDWTSGNTIYF.

The rearrangement joins TRBV18 to TRBJ2-6; 8 bases are shared with TRBD1. Per the germline V gene, CDR1 is KGHSH and CDR2 is LQKENI. V was pared by 3 bases and J by 0 bases, with 1 base of the junction left unmatched. This CDR3 spans 16 amino acids. CDR3 sequence reads: CASSPTGGSGANVLTF. DNA of the CDR3: TGTGCCAGCTCACCTACAGGGGGCTCTGGGGCCAACGTCCTGACTTTC.

The chain links TRBV28 to TRBJ1-1; the match to TRBD1 covers 7 bases. Germline assignment: CDR1 MDHEN and CDR2 SYDVKM. The CDR3 is 12 amino acids. J lost 4 bases, V lost 11 bases, and 7 bases had no gene match. CDR3 in amino acids: CAHGQVGTEAFF. DNA for the CDR3: TGTGCCCACGGACAGGTCGGCACTGAAGCTTTCTTT.

This clone has only one observation. The junction departs from the called germline gene at one end, perhaps through a read error. This chain uses TRBV7-7 with TRBJ2-5; TRBD2 matches at 8 bases. The CDR3 is 13 residues long. Per the germline V gene, CDR1 is SSHAT and CDR2 is FNYEAQ (reference sequence). CDR3 in DNA: TGTGCTAGCAGCTCTAGCGGGCAAGAGACCCAGTACTTC. Encoded protein: CASSSSGQETQYF.

This chain uses TRBV7-9 with TRBJ2-7; D not resolved. The CDR3 is 14 residues long. Deletions cut 2 bases from V and 2 bases from J, with 10 bases between. Per the germline V gene, CDR1 is SEHNR and CDR2 is FQNEAQ (reference sequence). The CDR3 sequence: CASSLMDGAYEQYF. As DNA, the CDR3 is TGTGCCAGCAGCTTAATGGACGGAGCCTACGAGCAGTACTTC. The complete variable domain, with remaining parts taken from reference TRBV7-9 and TRBJ2-7, reads DTGVSQNPRHKITKRGQNVTFRCDPISEHNRLYWYRQTLGQGPEFLTYFQNEAQLEKSRLLSDRFSAERPKGSFSTLEIQRTEQGDSAMYLCASSLMDGAYEQYFGPGTRLTVT.

The V and J genes are TRBV7-2 and TRBJ2-5; 9 bases align to TRBD2. J was trimmed by 5 bases and V by 4 bases; bases with no gene match: 8. Per germline, CDR1 SGHTA and CDR2 FQGNSA. This CDR3 is built from 15 residues. CDR3 protein: CASSSLAGNSETQYF. The CDR3 DNA follows: TGTGCCAGCAGCTCCCTAGCGGGGAACTCGGAGACCCAGTACTTC.

The chain is built from TRBV6-5 and TRBJ2-7, with 10 bases fitting TRBD1. CDR3 size: 15 residues. V lost 6 bases to trimming and J lost 5 bases; unmatched junction nucleotides: 10. The V gene's germline CDR1 is MNHEY and CDR2 SVGAGI. The CDR3 sequence: CASSPGTGDYHEQYF. CDR3 nucleotide sequence: TGTGCCAGCAGCCCCGGGACAGGGGATTACCACGAGCAGTACTTC.

The chain combines TRBV6-5 with TRBJ2-7, with 8 nucleotides matching TRBD1. CDR1 is MNHEY and CDR2 is SVGAGI in the germline V gene. The CDR3 is 15 residues long. After removal of 6 bases from V and 1 base from J, the junction contained 8 bases not matched to a gene. In nucleotides, the CDR3 is TGTGCCAGCAGCAAGCAGGGGGCGCAGTCCTACGAGCAGTACTTC. Translating gives CASSKQGAQSYEQYF.

The chain uses TRBV4-3 and TRBJ1-5, with TRBD1 identical over 7 bases. The junction had 4 bases not matched to a gene; V was cut back by 0 bases and J by 5 bases. Germline CDR1 LGHNA, CDR2 YSLEER. The length of the CDR3 is 15 residues. In nucleotides, the CDR3 is TGCGCCAGCAGCCAAGAGGAGGGGGCCGATCAGCCCCAGCATTTT. Its translation: CASSQEEGADQPQHF.

The rearrangement joins TRBV9 to TRBJ2-1; D may be TRBD1 or TRBD2 (6 bases each). This CDR3 is built from 14 residues. V lost 1 base, J lost 10 bases, and 15 bases lay in between. The germline gives CDR1 SGDLS, CDR2 YYNGEE. DNA of the CDR3: TGTGCCAGCAGCGTACATACCCCGGGGGCGGAGCAGTTCTTC. This sequence encodes CASSVHTPGAEQFF.

Only one count was recorded for this clone. This chain uses TRBV6-5 with TRBJ1-5, with D maybe TRBD1 (6 bases). CDR3 length equals 13 residues. The V end was cut by 4 bases, the J end by 6 bases, with 10 bases between. Per the germline V gene, CDR1 is MNHEY and CDR2 is SVGAGI. CDR3 residues: CASSFGGGQPQHF. CDR3 DNA: TGTGCCAGCAGTTTCGGAGGGGGTCAGCCCCAGCATTTT.

The gene calls are TRBV18 and TRBJ2-6; D gene ambiguous. This CDR3 has 14 amino acids. Trimming stripped 3 bases from V and 3 bases from J, with 6 bases between. CDR1 and CDR2 (germline): KGHSH, LQKENI. Here the CDR3 DNA reads TGTGCCAGCTCACCGGGAATTGGGGCCAACGTCCTGACTTTC. It translates to CASSPGIGANVLTF.

This sequence joins TRBV5-6 and TRBJ2-3, with TRBD1 matching 8 bases. This CDR3 region has 14 residues. V was clipped by 2 bases and J by 4 bases; unmatched bases: 3. Germline lookup yields CDR1 SGHDT and CDR2 YYEEEE. The CDR3 region has the DNA TGTGCCAGCAGCTTACAGGGGGGCCCAGATACGCAGTATTTT. Protein: CASSLQGGPDTQYF.

The gene calls are TRBV6-6 and TRBJ1-3, with D possibly being TRBD1 (5 bases). Between the trimmed V and J ends, which lost 6 bases and 4 bases, there was a span of 7 bases. Germline CDR1 reads MNHNY; CDR2 reads SVGAGI (reference sequence). This CDR3 has 12 amino acids. The CDR3 DNA follows: TGTGCCAGCAGGGGGCCCGGAAACACCATATATTTT. It translates to CASRGPGNTIYF.

This clone came up once. The chain links TRBV6-2 or TRBV6-3 to TRBJ2-4; D not resolved. Germline V CDR1 and CDR2: MNHEY, SVGEGT. The CDR3 runs to 14 residues. V was pared by 2 bases and J by 0 bases, with 5 bases between. The CDR3 DNA sequence: TGTGCCAGCAGTTACCGTATAGCCAAAAACATTCAGTACTTC. Translated: CASSYRIAKNIQYF.